These 6 T cell receptor beta chains share one sample of origin, sequenced in a study of CD8+ T cells in alopecia areata. cDNA serving as the sequencing template came from extracted, reverse transcribed RNA. Method: immunoSEQ multiplex PCR; TCRdb's copy keeps in-frame clones and lacks some. Of around 140,000 clones in the sample, around 87% were seen once. The sequences come from CD8+ T cells sorted from blood, collected at week 0. The receptor set was obtained from a human donor with alopecia areata.

The V call is TRBV6-4, the J call TRBJ1-1; D might be TRBD1 (5 bases). The CDR3 runs to 14 residues. Between the trimmed V and J ends, which lost 2 bases and 1 base, there was a span of 8 bases. Germline CDR1 reads MRHNA; CDR2 reads SNTAGT. CDR3 sequence: CASSDGDRNTEAFF. Here the CDR3 DNA reads TGTGCCAGCAGTGACGGAGACAGGAACACTGAAGCTTTCTTT.

The chain combines TRBV9 with TRBJ2-3; 9 bases line up with TRBD2. Germline V gene sequence: CDR1 SGDLS, CDR2 YYNGEE. V shed 1 base, J shed 2 bases, and the junction held 2 bases outside the gene matches. CDR3 length: 15 amino acids. CDR3 bases: TGTGCCAGCAGCGTACTAGCGGGATTCACAGATACGCAGTATTTT. This gives the protein CASSVLAGFTDTQYF.

The chain combines TRBV6-1 with TRBJ2-7; D might be TRBD1 (6 bases). Germline CDR1 reads MNHNS; CDR2 reads SASEGT. Trimming stripped 8 bases from V and 7 bases from J, with 15 bases between. The CDR3 consists of 12 residues. The CDR3 nucleotides read TGTGCCAGCGGTACAGGGTCTTGGGAGCAGTACTTC. This codes for CASGTGSWEQYF.

CDR3 region: CASSQWTSGGEQYF. In nucleotides, the CDR3 is TGCGCCAGCAGTCAATGGACTAGCGGGGGCGAGCAGTACTTC. The J gene is TRBJ2-7, the V gene TRBV5-1; 13 positions match TRBD2. Per the germline V gene, CDR1 is SGHRS and CDR2 is YFSETQ. The CDR3 length is 14 residues. J gave up 6 bases and V 5 bases, and 5 bases lay outside the gene matches.

The rearrangement uses TRBV7-9 and TRBJ2-1, with D maybe TRBD1 (6 bases). Germline V gene lookup returns CDR1 SEHNR and CDR2 FQNEAQ (reference sequence). CDR3 size: 13 residues. V lost 1 base and J 5 bases, leaving 6 bases between the germline ends. The CDR3 here is CASSLGDNNEQFF. DNA of the CDR3: TGTGCCAGCAGCTTAGGGGACAACAATGAGCAGTTCTTC.

This clone was observed once. V gene TRBV6-1 combines with J gene TRBJ1-4; 7 nucleotides align to TRBD1. Germline V gives CDR1 MNHNS, CDR2 SASEGT. The trim removed 8 bases at V and 10 bases at J, leaving 10 bases unmatched. This CDR3 is 13 amino acids long. CDR3 bases: TGTGCCAGCCGAGAACTCCGGGACAGAAAACTGTTTTTT. It yields the protein CASRELRDRKLFF.